This T cell receptor beta chain was profiled in a study of T cells in women clearing cervical HPV infection. Study at large: Controls gave blood once infection was undetectable; cases at lesion identification.

Sequencing used immunoSEQ multiplex PCR; TCRdb keeps in-frame clones, though not all of them. The ten top clones account for approximately 1.5%, within a sample of tens of thousands of clones. About this clone itself: The CDR3 end is not reached by the read, which stops 3 residues before it; the germline J gene fills it in.

The CDR3 runs 15 residues. CDR1 is SNHLY and CDR2 is FYNNEI in the germline V gene. Trimming took 4 bases from V and 2 from J, leaving 11 bases between them. The V and J genes are TRBV2 and TRBJ1-4; no firm D call. Sample: blood buffy coat. The receptor's source is a woman between 18 and 69 years old with a cervical HPV16 infection that either progressed to CIN3+ or cleared (not recorded which). Partial CDR3 DNA: TGTGCCAGCAGTGTTCGACCGGGGACTAATGAAAAA. Amino acids: CASSVRPGTNEK. The complete CDR3 sequence is CASSVRPGTNEKLFF. Using reference TRBV2 and TRBJ1-4 for the parts outside the CDR3, the full variable domain is EPEVTQTPSHQVTQMGQEVILRCVPISNHLYFYWYRQILGQKVEFLVSFYNNEISEKSEIFDDQFSVERPDGSNFTLKIRSTKLEDSAMYFCASSVRPGTNEKLFFGSGTQLSVL.